This entry describes one T cell receptor beta chain. Its antigen remains unknown. The assay was immunoSEQ multiplex PCR, and TCRdb's table has in-frame clones only and misses some. The profile shows about 68,000 clones, roughly 88% of them singletons. This sample was included in a study of OX40 agonist ivuxolimab in advanced cancers. Study-level background: People who had prior anti-PD-1, anti-PD-L1 or anti-CTLA-4 therapy could take part, and around 43% had some.

Germline loops: CDR1 SGHNT, CDR2 YYREEE (reference sequence). This CDR3 is 14 amino acids long. V lost 0 bases, J lost 4 bases, and 9 bases lay in between. Study findings and constraints: The investigators did not determine what antigen specificity the expanded peripheral T cells had.

Sequencing was performed on CD4+ or CD8+ T cells sorted from blood, taken in a trial of the OX40 agonist ivuxolimab. This chain uses TRBV5-4 with TRBJ2-3, with a tentative D call TRBD2 (6 bases). This TCR came from an adult with an advanced solid tumor such as melanoma, head and neck, liver or kidney cancer. The DNA of the CDR3 is TGTGCCAGCAGCTTGGATCCGGGGGCAGATACGCAGTATTTT. Protein product: CASSLDPGADTQYF.